The entry below describes one T cell receptor beta chain. This CDR3 region has 14 residues. V dropped 5 bases and J dropped 7; count of bases not matched to a gene: 6. Germline values: CDR1 MGHRA, CDR2 YSYEKL. This specimen comes from a study of blood T cells in healthy people across ages. Combining a sample-barcoded 5' primer with a J-beta primer mix, a second PCR ran for 7 to 11 cycles. Via MiXCR, TCRdb re-called the 5' RACE reads, giving one row per CDR3 protein. The table records about 1.6 million distinct CDR3 sequences, roughly 32% of them present only once. V and J are TRBV4-1 and TRBJ2-1; TRBD2 matches at 9 bases. The source material was blood. This clonotype originated in a woman aged 25 to 39 in good health. The DNA of the CDR3 is TGCGCCAGCAGCGCGGGGGGGCATCGGAATGAGCAGTTCTTC. Its protein product is CASSAGGHRNEQFF.